This T cell receptor beta chain was found in a study of shared clonotypes between healthy human individuals. In the study overall: The composition of the donors was a couple of women and a few men aged 18 to 49.

Findings and caveats of the study: Apart from blood, nothing was sampled; tissue repertoires likely differ. How much donors shared clonotypes was expected to be affected by sequencing depth.

Here immunoSEQ multiplex PCR was the method, and the copy in TCRdb shows in-frame clones only, minus some. The sample shows roughly 500,000 clones, more than 75% of them seen only once. This clone was counted only a few times. Its specificity is unknown. CDR1 and CDR2 (germline): LGHNA, YSLEER. V dropped 0 bases and J dropped 5 bases, with 10 bases sitting between them. The CDR3 consists of 15 residues. The sequence was obtained from a middle-aged woman in good health. Some clones in this sample may be carry-over from other donors' samples. The V gene is TRBV4-3, the J gene TRBJ2-2; D is undetermined. The specimen was PBMCs. The CDR3: CASSQEWRRTGELFF. CDR3 in DNA: TGCGCCAGCAGCCAAGAATGGCGCAGGACCGGGGAGCTGTTTTTT.